The next 21 T cell receptor beta chains were all read from a single sample in a study of shared clonotypes between healthy human individuals (dated by TCRdb to 2019 to 2021). Library generation was performed with the immunoSEQ multiplex PCR assay. The table comes from immuneACCESS by way of TCRdb, which keeps in-frame sequences with V and J called. Part of the clones is missing from these tables; in studies checked, under half for an unresolved V gene and the rest for unknown reasons. In all, the sample holds a few million clones, and around 95% of those were seen once. Around 1.7% of the sample goes to the ten largest clones. CD8 naive samples were obtained by positive selection for CCR7 among CD45RO-negative cells, yielding a CD45RA+CCR7+ population from which TemRA cells were excluded. The sequenced sample consisted of naive CD8+ T cells from PBMCs. The sample's cell subset or site label is to be understood as: CD45RA+CCR7+. These receptors were taken from a man younger than 35 in good health. Some clones in this sample may be carry-over from other donors' samples.

The chain carries TRBV4-2 and TRBJ1-2, with 9 bases that match TRBD1. Germline V gene sequence: CDR1 LGHNA, CDR2 YNFKEQ. The CDR3 has 15 amino acids. J was trimmed by 8 bases and V by 1 base; bases with no gene match: 8. CDR3 in DNA: TGTGCCAGCAGCCAAGTTCAACAGGGGGCTTGGGGCTACACCTTC. This gives the protein CASSQVQQGAWGYTF.

With regard to this clone: At the DNA level, this CDR3 is encoded by other sequences in the same sample as well. The V call is TRBV9, the J call TRBJ2-7; 9 bases match TRBD1. J was trimmed by 4 bases and V by 0 bases; bases with no gene match: 5. Germline V gene data show CDR1 as SGDLS and CDR2 as YYNGEE. The CDR3 loop spans 15 amino acids. Here the CDR3 reads CASSVGDRVLYEQYF. The DNA of the CDR3 is TGTGCCAGCAGCGTAGGGGACAGGGTTCTTTACGAGCAGTACTTC.

The chain links TRBV27 to TRBJ1-2; D remains unclear. Looked up from germline, CDR1 is MNHEY and CDR2 is SMNVEV (reference sequence). The CDR3 sequence is 16 residues long. V gave up 5 bases and J gave up 2 bases, with 18 bases separating them. CDR3 DNA: TGTGCCAGCAGTCTAACTTGGCGTGGGCCGAACTATGGCTACACCTTC. Its protein is CASSLTWRGPNYGYTF.

This chain links TRBV5-6 with TRBJ1-4; D gene unclear. Trimming took off 4 bases at V and 12 bases at J, with 16 bases between the two ends. Germline CDR1 and CDR2: SGHDT and YYEEEE. The CDR3 has 13 residues. CDR3 DNA sequence: TGTGCCAGCAGCACACGAGTTACCGGTCAACTGTTTTTT. Its protein is CASSTRVTGQLFF.

Points on this clone: One end of the junction is discordant with germline, which a read error may explain. This chain joins TRBV27 and TRBJ2-7; D call uncertain. The CDR3 is made up of 13 amino acids. Germline CDR1 and CDR2: MNHEY and SMNVEV (reference sequence). CDR3 nucleotides: TGTGCAAGCAGTGAGTCTGAAACCTACGAGCAGTACTTC. Amino acids: CASSESETYEQYF.

V is TRBV19 and J is TRBJ2-7; no reliable D call. The CDR3 has 13 amino acids. The V gene's germline CDR1 is LNHDA and CDR2 SQIVND (reference sequence). V lost 5 bases to trimming and J lost 0 bases, with 8 bases between them. Written as DNA, the CDR3 is TGTGCCAGTAGTTTCGGCCTCTCCTACGAGCAGTACTTC. Its translation is CASSFGLSYEQYF.

This clone was seen only once. The CDR3 is CASSFGNHQPQHF. The DNA for the CDR3 is TGTGCCAGCAGCTTCGGCAACCATCAGCCCCAGCATTTT. The chain joins TRBV5-6 to TRBJ1-5; D uncertain. Germline V gene sequence: CDR1 SGHDT, CDR2 YYEEEE. This CDR3 spans 13 amino acids. V lost 2 bases and J lost 5, with 8 bases in between. Full variable domain (remainder filled in from reference TRBV5-6 and TRBJ1-5): DAGVTQSPTHLIKTRGQQVTLRCSPKSGHDTVSWYQQALGQGPQFIFQYYEEEERQRGNFPDRFSGHQFPNYSSELNVNALLLGDSALYLCASSFGNHQPQHFGDGTRLSIL.

The chain uses TRBV28 and TRBJ2-3; 9 bases line up with TRBD2. The CDR3 totals 15 residues. The V and J ends lost 4 bases and 6 bases, in that order; junction bases with no gene match: 8. The germline CDR1 and CDR2 sequences are MDHEN and SYDVKM. In DNA form, the CDR3 reads TGTGCCAGCAGTTACTCGTTAGCGGGAGTGGATACGCAGTATTTT. This encodes CASSYSLAGVDTQYF.

This clone was seen only once. This chain links TRBV19 with TRBJ1-2, with D perhaps TRBD1 (6 bases). Germline V lookup: CDR1 LNHDA, CDR2 SQIVND (reference sequence). CDR3 length: 12 amino acids. V was pared by 6 bases and J by 5 bases, with 10 bases between. DNA for the CDR3: TGTGCCAGTAGCTATACAGGGTATGGCTACACCTTC. Translated: CASSYTGYGYTF.

Concerning this clone itself: One end of the junction varies from germline; a read error may be responsible. The chain carries TRBV6-1 and TRBJ1-4; D is perhaps TRBD1 (6 bases). The CDR3 spans 16 residues. The germline V gene has CDR1 MNHNS and CDR2 SASEGT. The chain's CDR3 is CASSKGTQGTSEKLFF. DNA for the CDR3: TGTGCCAGCAGTAAAGGGACACAGGGCACTAGTGAAAAACTGTTTTTT.

The rearrangement uses TRBV30 and TRBJ1-6, with D hard to call. Deletions cut 2 bases from V and 11 bases from J, with 19 bases between. CDR3 length: 15 residues. Germline-derived CDR1 and CDR2 are GTSNPN and SVGIG (reference sequence). CDR3 region: CAWSFRQGGKTPLHF. The CDR3 DNA sequence: TGTGCCTGGAGTTTTAGACAAGGAGGAAAAACACCCCTCCACTTT.

The rearrangement links TRBV4-3 to TRBJ2-3, with unresolved D. This CDR3 has 15 residues. Germline V gene data show CDR1 as LGHNA and CDR2 as YSLEER. Trimming removed 1 base from V and 4 bases from J, with 12 bases in between. CDR3 residues: CASSQVMGNSDTQYF. The CDR3 nucleotides read TGCGCCAGCAGCCAAGTAATGGGGAACTCAGATACGCAGTATTTT.

The gene calls are TRBV9 and TRBJ2-3, with TRBD2 matching over 11 bases. V lost 4 bases to trimming and J lost 5 bases; unmatched junction nucleotides: 6. CDR3 length equals 15 residues. Germline V lookup: CDR1 SGDLS, CDR2 YYNGEE. The CDR3 region is CASSISGRAKDTQYF. In nucleotides, the CDR3 is TGTGCCAGCAGCATTAGCGGGAGGGCGAAAGATACGCAGTATTTT.

This clone was counted once. This chain uses TRBV27 with TRBJ2-7; 8 bases fit TRBD1. The V and J ends lost 8 bases and 0 bases, in that order; junction bases with no gene match: 6. Germline V gene data show CDR1 as MNHEY and CDR2 as SMNVEV (reference sequence). This CDR3 spans 14 amino acids. CDR3 amino acids: CASGQGRSSYEQYF. The DNA of the CDR3 is TGTGCCAGCGGACAGGGTCGGAGCTCCTACGAGCAGTACTTC.

The genes are TRBV4-1 and TRBJ2-7; D tentatively fits TRBD1 or TRBD2 (5 bases each). V was clipped by 4 bases and J by 5 bases, with 15 bases between them. The CDR3 is 14 residues long. Germline CDR1 MGHRA, CDR2 YSYEKL. The CDR3 DNA is TGCGCCAGCAGCCGGGGGTCCCGCTGGGACGAGCAGTACTTC. This codes for CASSRGSRWDEQYF.

This clone was detected a few times. V usage is TRBV10-1 and J usage is TRBJ2-2, with D unresolved. The CDR3 totals 12 residues. V shed 6 bases and J shed 1 base, with 3 bases lying between them. Germline V gives CDR1 WNHNN, CDR2 SYGVQD (reference sequence). DNA of the CDR3: TGCGCCAGCAGGGTGAACACCGGGGAGCTGTTTTTT. Its protein is CASRVNTGELFF.

The chain recombines TRBV6-4 with TRBJ2-7; 11 bases are a match to TRBD2. Trimming took 6 bases from V and 1 from J; bases not matched to a gene: 5. The germline V gene has CDR1 MRHNA and CDR2 SNTAGT. The CDR3 runs to 15 residues. The CDR3 nucleotides read TGTGCCAGCAGAGAACTAGCGGGAGCGTCCTACGAGCAGTACTTC. This gives the protein CASRELAGASYEQYF.

The gene calls are TRBV4-2 and TRBJ2-3, with a tentative D call TRBD1 (6 bases). Germline CDR1 LGHNA, CDR2 YNFKEQ. Trimming left V 3 bases short and J 0 bases short, with 10 bases between. This CDR3 has 15 residues. The CDR3 bases are TGTGCCAGCAGCCAGAGGACAGAGAGCACAGATACGCAGTATTTT. Translating gives CASSQRTESTDTQYF.

Comments on this clone: The same CDR3 arises from other DNA sequences in this sample as well. This rearrangement joins TRBV9 to TRBJ1-1; 11 nucleotides line up with TRBD1. Germline V lookup: CDR1 SGDLS, CDR2 YYNGEE. V shed 0 bases and J 5 bases; nucleotides not matched to a gene: 3. The CDR3 extends over 15 amino acids. Here the CDR3 reads CASSVAGTGGTEAFF. The DNA for the CDR3 is TGTGCCAGCAGCGTAGCCGGGACAGGGGGGACTGAAGCTTTCTTT.

This chain links TRBV12-5 with TRBJ2-3; no clear D. This CDR3 has 17 amino acids. V was clipped by 3 bases and J by 0 bases, with 16 bases between them. Germline V gene sequence: CDR1 LGHNT, CDR2 FRNRAP. The CDR3 is CASGFSLAEKSTDTQYF. CDR3 DNA sequence: TGTGCTAGTGGTTTCTCTCTCGCGGAGAAAAGCACAGATACGCAGTATTTT.

A word on this clone: This same CDR3 is encoded by further DNA sequences in the sample. This chain connects TRBV19 to TRBJ1-1; no clear D. Trimming left V 6 bases short and J 3 bases short, with 5 bases between. The V gene's germline CDR1 is LNHDA and CDR2 SQIVND (reference sequence). This CDR3 is built from 11 residues. CDR3 residues: CASRRDTEAFF. As DNA, the CDR3 is TGTGCCAGTAGGCGCGACACTGAAGCTTTCTTT. Full variable domain (outside the CDR3, taken from reference TRBV19 and TRBJ1-1): DGGITQSPKYLFRKEGQNVTLSCEQNLNHDAMYWYRQDPGQGLRLIYYSQIVNDFQKGDIAEGYSVSREKKESFPLTVTSAQKNPTAFYLCASRRDTEAFFGQGTRLTVV.